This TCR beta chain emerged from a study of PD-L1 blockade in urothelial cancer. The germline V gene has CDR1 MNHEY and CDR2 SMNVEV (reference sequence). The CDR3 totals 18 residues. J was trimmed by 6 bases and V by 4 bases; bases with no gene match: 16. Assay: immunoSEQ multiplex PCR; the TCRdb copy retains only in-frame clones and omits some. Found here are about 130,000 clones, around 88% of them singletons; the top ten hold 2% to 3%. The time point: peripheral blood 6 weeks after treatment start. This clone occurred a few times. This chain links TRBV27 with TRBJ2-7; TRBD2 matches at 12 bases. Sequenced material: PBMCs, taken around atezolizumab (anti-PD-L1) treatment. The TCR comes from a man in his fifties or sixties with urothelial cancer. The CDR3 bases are TGTGCCAGCAGTTCTCTCTCTATTCTAGCGGGAGGGCATGGCGAGCAGTACTTC. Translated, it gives CASSSLSILAGGHGEQYF.